This TCR beta chain was profiled in a study of CD8 T cells in Susac syndrome. Study at large: When blood was drawn, patients with Susac syndrome were on intravenous immunoglobulin alone, on corticosteroids, or therapy-naive.

RNA amounts of roughly 0.45 to 1 ug underwent reverse transcription with random hexamers. Multiplex PCR with immunoSEQ amplified the TCR beta CDR3 across 54 Vbeta and 13 Jbeta. TCRdb reanalysed the immunoSEQ multiplex PCR reads using MiXCR and keeps one entry per CDR3 protein. The sample has about 180,000 distinct CDR3 sequences; about 93% are singletons. This clonotype turned up a few times. Diagnostic criteria for definite or probable disease, in their recently defined form, were met by the patients with Susac syndrome. The TEMRA cells underwent FACS enrichment, while the CD8+ and CD4+ T cells underwent negative isolation. The CDR3 runs to 13 residues. Trimming removed 3 bases from V and 6 bases from J, with 9 bases in between.

The rearrangement joins TRBV12-3 or TRBV12-4 to TRBJ2-1; a possible D gene is TRBD1 (5 bases). This TCR was sampled from a human donor with Susac syndrome. The sequencing input was CD4+ T cells from PBMCs. This CDR3 reads CASSFGHTNEQFF. CDR3 in DNA: TGTGCCAGCAGTTTTGGACATACCAATGAGCAGTTCTTC.